The entry below describes one T cell receptor (beta chain). Original processing methods: Amplified reference gene primers provided the basis for estimating nucleated cell counts. Sequencing was performed with immunoSEQ multiplex PCR; in TCRdb, only in-frame clones are kept and a portion is missing. V and J calls plus clone size are reproduced from that table; the DNA served to infer D and trimming. The table shows about 190,000 clones, with more than 85% occurring only once. The data were obtained in a study of blood T cell repertoires in COVID-19. Study information: Samples came from the United States, Italy and Spain, spanning acute and convalescent COVID-19. PBMCs, B-cell-depleted T cells, or T cells were the source of the cDNA or gDNA that made up the material.

Sample: peripheral blood. This sequence originates from a man younger than 40 with acute or convalescent COVID-19.

CDR3 nucleotide sequence: TGTGCCAGCAGCTTGGGGGGGCAGGGAGAGACCCAGTACTTC. Protein sequence: CASSLGGQGETQYF. This chain connects TRBV5-4 to TRBJ2-5, with TRBD1 as a possible D gene (6 bases). CDR1 SGHNT and CDR2 YYREEE come from the germline V gene (reference sequence). The CDR3 runs to 14 residues. Trimming stripped 0 bases from V and 4 bases from J, with 10 bases between.